One sample yielded the 21 T cell receptor beta chains listed below, sequenced in a study of radiotherapy plus CTLA-4 blockade in lung cancer. TCRdb's table, derived via immunoSEQ multiplex PCR, lists solely in-frame clones and lacks some. The data hold 80,000 or so clones, with 78% observed a single time. The sample consisted of peripheral blood, taken from a patient treated with radiotherapy plus ipilimumab. Receptors originate from a human donor with non-small cell lung cancer who had a partial response to radiotherapy plus ipilimumab. Some clones in this sample may be carry-over from other donors' samples.

The rearrangement uses TRBV18 and TRBJ2-7; unclear D gene. Germline V CDR1 and CDR2: KGHSH, LQKENI. This CDR3 has 13 residues. Trimming took 2 bases from V and 2 from J, leaving 7 bases between them. CDR3 in amino acids: CASSPTPAYEQYF. The CDR3 DNA sequence: TGTGCCAGCTCACCAACTCCGGCCTACGAGCAGTACTTC.

The table lists this clone with a few counts. The V call is TRBV30, the J call TRBJ1-1; no clear D gene. Trimming removed 0 bases at V and 2 bases at J, with 7 bases between. The germline CDR1 and CDR2 sequences are GTSNPN and SVGIG (reference sequence). This CDR3 comprises 13 residues. CDR3 amino acids: CAWSVRGNTEAFF. The DNA of the CDR3 is TGTGCCTGGAGTGTCCGGGGAAACACTGAAGCTTTCTTT.

The V and J genes are TRBV5-6 and TRBJ2-3; no reliable D call. From germline, CDR1 is SGHDT and CDR2 YYEEEE. CDR3 length: 14 amino acids. Between the trimmed V and J ends, which lost 3 bases and 3 bases, there was a span of 11 bases. In DNA form, the CDR3 reads TGTGCCAGCAGCTCCGGTGAGCCGACAGATACGCAGTATTTT. It is translated as CASSSGEPTDTQYF. The complete variable domain, with remaining parts taken from reference TRBV5-6 and TRBJ2-3, reads DAGVTQSPTHLIKTRGQQVTLRCSPKSGHDTVSWYQQALGQGPQFIFQYYEEEERQRGNFPDRFSGHQFPNYSSELNVNALLLGDSALYLCASSSGEPTDTQYFGPGTRLTVL.

The CDR3 sequence: CASSPLGGFQPQHF. CDR3 nucleotides: TGTGCCAGCTCACCACTAGGAGGTTTCCAGCCCCAGCATTTT. The gene calls are TRBV18 and TRBJ1-5; D is undetermined. CDR3 size: 14 residues. The germline gives CDR1 KGHSH, CDR2 LQKENI. Trimming removed 1 base from V and 7 bases from J, with 11 bases in between.

The chain combines TRBV29-1 with TRBJ1-5; tentative D call: TRBD1 (6 bases). Trimming shortened V by 5 bases and J by 8 bases, and 13 bases separated the two germline ends. In germline, CDR1 is SQVTM, CDR2 ANQGSEA. The CDR3 spans 12 residues. The CDR3: CSVSTGVEPQHF. CDR3 coding DNA: TGCAGCGTTTCGACAGGAGTCGAGCCCCAGCATTTT.

The table lists this clone with a few counts. The chain carries TRBV6-6 and TRBJ1-2; possible D gene TRBD1, 6 bases. This CDR3 region has 16 residues. Germline values: CDR1 MNHNY, CDR2 SVGAGI (reference sequence). V dropped 6 bases and J dropped 6 bases, with 23 bases sitting between them. Here the CDR3 DNA reads TGTGCCAGCAGGGCCAGGGGCGCCGGGAACTTTAATGGCTACACCTTC. This translates into CASRARGAGNFNGYTF.

This chain joins TRBV19 and TRBJ1-5, with 7 bases fitting TRBD1. Germline V gives CDR1 LNHDA, CDR2 SQIVND (reference sequence). The CDR3 contains 18 residues. The V segment lost 2 bases and the J segment 1 base; nucleotides outside the gene matches: 11. The CDR3 is CASSISDRAGWSNQPQHF. The CDR3 nucleotides are TGTGCCAGTAGTATATCTGACAGGGCCGGTTGGAGCAATCAGCCCCAGCATTTT. Drawing the rest from reference TRBV19 and TRBJ1-5, the complete variable domain is DGGITQSPKYLFRKEGQNVTLSCEQNLNHDAMYWYRQDPGQGLRLIYYSQIVNDFQKGDIAEGYSVSREKKESFPLTVTSAQKNPTAFYLCASSISDRAGWSNQPQHFGDGTRLSIL.

V and J are TRBV7-8 and TRBJ2-5; 9 bases fit TRBD2. V trimming: 4 bases; J trimming: 3 bases; junction bases outside the gene matches: 3. The CDR3 contains 14 residues. The germline V gene has CDR1 SGHVS and CDR2 FQNEAQ. The CDR3 coding sequence is TGTGCCAGCAGCTCCCGACTAGCGGAAGAGACCCAGTACTTC. It codes for CASSSRLAEETQYF.

This clone was picked up a small number of times. The CDR3 region is CASSPRGHSYEQYF. Here the CDR3 DNA reads TGTGCCAGCTCACCACGCGGGCACTCCTACGAGCAGTACTTC. The rearrangement links TRBV18 to TRBJ2-7; TRBD2 might be the D (5 bases). In germline, CDR1 is KGHSH, CDR2 LQKENI. CDR3 length: 14 residues. V lost 1 base and J lost 0, with 7 bases in between.

This chain joins TRBV25-1 and TRBJ2-1, with 12 bases fitting TRBD2. The V gene's germline CDR1 is MGHDK and CDR2 SYGVNS. With 3 bases clipped from V and 8 bases from J, the junction kept 14 bases outside the gene matches. The CDR3 runs 18 residues. The CDR3 DNA sequence: TGTGCCAGCAGTGATCCACATACTTGGACTAGCGGGGTCGATGAGCAGTTCTTC. Translated: CASSDPHTWTSGVDEQFF.

This clone was observed a handful of times. V is TRBV2 and J is TRBJ2-6, with 8 bases lining up with TRBD1. The CDR3 is made up of 16 amino acids. Trimming took 1 base from V and 4 from J; bases not matched to a gene: 3. CDR1 SNHLY and CDR2 FYNNEI come from the germline V gene. The CDR3, as DNA: TGTGCCAGCAGTGAAGGGACAGGGCGCGGGGCCAACGTCCTGACTTTC. This sequence encodes CASSEGTGRGANVLTF.

This clone has just a few counts. The genes are TRBV2 and TRBJ1-4; no clear D. Germline CDR1 and CDR2: SNHLY and FYNNEI. The CDR3 spans 13 residues. Trimming pared 8 bases from V and 5 bases from J, leaving 12 bases between. The CDR3 loop reads CASGRDANEKLFF. DNA of the CDR3: TGTGCCAGCGGTAGAGATGCGAATGAAAAACTGTTTTTT.

This chain joins TRBV5-1 and TRBJ1-3; no clear D. The CDR3 totals 15 residues. V was pared by 0 bases and J by 0 bases, with 7 bases between. Germline CDR1 SGHRS, CDR2 YFSETQ. The chain's CDR3 is CASSLVGDSGNTIYF. In DNA form, the CDR3 reads TGCGCCAGCAGCTTGGTCGGGGACTCTGGAAACACCATATATTTT.

The J gene is TRBJ2-2, the V gene TRBV7-9, with 9 bases identical to TRBD1. The germline gives CDR1 SEHNR, CDR2 FQNEAQ (reference sequence). The CDR3 spans 19 residues. V lost 10 bases to trimming and J lost 1 base; unmatched junction nucleotides: 19. The CDR3 reads CATYRDREYFGENTGELFF. The CDR3 nucleotides are TGTGCCACCTACCGGGACAGGGAGTACTTCGGGGAGAACACCGGGGAGCTGTTTTTT.

The J gene is TRBJ2-1, the V gene TRBV6-5; 8 nucleotides align to TRBD2. The CDR3 spans 16 residues. V lost 2 bases to trimming and J lost 1 base; unmatched junction nucleotides: 4. Looked up from germline, CDR1 is MNHEY and CDR2 is SVGAGI. CDR3 nucleotide sequence: TGTGCCAGCAGTTACGGGGCGGGGGGTTCCTACAATGAGCAGTTCTTC. Protein sequence: CASSYGAGGSYNEQFF.

The chain has TRBV7-9 and TRBJ1-5; D perhaps matches TRBD1 (6 bases). The V gene's germline CDR1 is SEHNR and CDR2 FQNEAQ (reference sequence). The germline V and J ends were trimmed by 5 bases and 5 bases, with 16 bases remaining between them. The CDR3 totals 15 residues. This chain's CDR3 is CASSEQGIKDQPQHF. CDR3 nucleotides: TGTGCCAGCAGCGAGCAGGGGATTAAAGATCAGCCCCAGCATTTT.

CDR3 sequence: CASKTEGTDTQYF. In DNA form, the CDR3 reads TGTGCCAGCAAAACGGAGGGCACAGATACGCAGTATTTT. This chain links TRBV6-5 with TRBJ2-3, with a weak D call TRBD2 (5 bases). The CDR3 is 13 residues long. V lost 7 bases and J lost 1, with 9 bases in between. Germline V gene data show CDR1 as MNHEY and CDR2 as SVGAGI.

The V and J genes are TRBV19 and TRBJ1-1; 10 nucleotides match TRBD1. The ends lost 2 bases at V and 1 base at J; junction bases unmatched: 1. CDR3 length equals 15 residues. From germline, CDR1 is LNHDA and CDR2 SQIVND (reference sequence). The CDR3 loop is CASSIWDRGNTEAFF. CDR3 DNA: TGTGCCAGTAGTATATGGGACAGGGGGAACACTGAAGCTTTCTTT.

This chain connects TRBV6-6 to TRBJ2-1; 14 bases are a match to TRBD2. CDR1 and CDR2 (germline): MNHNY, SVGAGI (reference sequence). Trimming removed 6 bases from V and 7 bases from J; junction bases left unmatched: 8. CDR3 length equals 16 residues. The CDR3 sequence is CASRASGTSGSNEQFF. The CDR3 DNA is TGTGCCAGCAGGGCCTCCGGGACTAGCGGGAGTAATGAGCAGTTCTTC.

The V and J genes are TRBV6-1 and TRBJ2-6; D might be TRBD2 (5 bases). Germline V gene data show CDR1 as MNHNS and CDR2 as SASEGT. The CDR3 has 14 residues. Trimming stripped 4 bases from V and 2 bases from J, with 6 bases between. DNA of the CDR3: TGTGCCAGCAGTGCGGGGACTGGGGCCAACGTCCTGACTTTC. It is translated as CASSAGTGANVLTF.

The V and J genes are TRBV5-1 and TRBJ2-7; maybe TRBD1 (6 bases). The CDR3 has 14 amino acids. The germline V gene encodes CDR1 SGHRS and CDR2 YFSETQ. Trimming took off 3 bases at V and 5 bases at J, with 15 bases between the two ends. CDR3 region: CASSSGHLQDEQYF. CDR3 DNA sequence: TGCGCCAGCAGCTCGGGACATTTGCAGGACGAGCAGTACTTC.